This T cell receptor beta chain is drawn from a study of shared clonotypes between healthy human individuals. Study-wide results and limits: Having only a few donors restricted how much genetic and exposure-history diversity was captured. Researchers sampled only blood; tissue repertoires likely differ.

The germline CDR1 and CDR2 sequences are SGDLS and YYNGEE. V was clipped by 5 bases and J by 4 bases; unmatched bases: 7. This CDR3 spans 14 amino acids. Profiling relied on immunoSEQ multiplex PCR, and the TCRdb table lists in-frame clones only, not all of them. Among about 1.9 million clones listed, 93% were seen once. As regards this clone: The antigen is not known.

CD45RO-negative cells were positively selected for CCR7, leaving out terminally differentiated effector memory CD45RA+ cells. The J gene is TRBJ1-2, the V gene TRBV9, with 8 bases lining up with TRBD1. The sample taken for sequencing was naive CD8+ T cells from PBMCs. The sequence was collected from a man aged 18 to 35 in good health. Some clones in this sample may be carry-over from other donors' samples. This chain's CDR3 is CASRRTGSTYGYTF. CDR3 coding DNA: TGTGCCAGCAGGAGGACAGGGTCGACCTATGGCTACACCTTC.